The T cell receptor (beta chain) under discussion was sequenced for a study of blood T cell repertoires in COVID-19. Turning to the study itself: T cells, B-cell-depleted T cells, or PBMCs supplied cDNA or gDNA.

Assay used: immunoSEQ multiplex PCR; TCRdb lists only in-frame clones, some missing. Altogether 200,000 to 250,000 clones are present, roughly 80% being singletons, with the ten largest covering roughly 8%. Followed longitudinally, the Seattle patients had been enrolled during active infection. With 5 bases removed from V and 7 bases from J, the gap between germline ends came to 12 bases. This CDR3 region has 13 residues. Germline V CDR1 and CDR2: SGHTA, FQGTGA. The chain uses TRBV7-3 and TRBJ2-1; D ambiguous. Specimen: peripheral blood. This sequence originates from a woman over 75 with COVID-19, enrolled during active disease. The chain's CDR3 is CASSQTAVNEQFF. DNA for the CDR3: TGTGCCAGCAGCCAAACCGCAGTTAATGAGCAGTTCTTC.